This T cell receptor (beta chain) stems from a study of T cell responses to AZD1222 COVID-19 vaccine. This CDR3 region has 14 residues. Between the trimmed V and J ends, which lost 1 base and 2 bases, there was a span of 9 bases. Germline CDR1 and CDR2: SEHNR and FQNEAQ (reference sequence). To note about this clone: Its target is unknown.

Here immunoSEQ multiplex PCR was the method, and the copy in TCRdb shows in-frame clones only, minus some. The sample lists 100,000 to 150,000 clones; about 89% were seen once. Study-wide findings and caveats: CD4 TCRs linked to vaccination spanned spike, dominating at 160-218 and 743-854.

The TCR comes from an adult in good health. Material: peripheral blood, obtained on day 0 of AZD1222 vaccination. J is TRBJ2-7 and V is TRBV7-9; D ambiguous. CDR3 DNA sequence: TGTGCCAGCAGCTTAGGTTCGGTGACCTACGAGCAGTACTTC. This translates into CASSLGSVTYEQYF.